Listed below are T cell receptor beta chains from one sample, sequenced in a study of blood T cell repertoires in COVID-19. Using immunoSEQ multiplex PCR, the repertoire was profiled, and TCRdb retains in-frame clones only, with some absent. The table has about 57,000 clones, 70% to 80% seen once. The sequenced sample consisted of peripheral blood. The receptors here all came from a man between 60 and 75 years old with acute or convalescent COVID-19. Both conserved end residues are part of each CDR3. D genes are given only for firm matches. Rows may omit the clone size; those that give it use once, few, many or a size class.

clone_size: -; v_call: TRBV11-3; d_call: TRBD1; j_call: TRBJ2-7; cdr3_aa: CASSPGQGAQEQYF; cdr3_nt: TGTGCCAGCAGCCCGGGACAGGGGGCACAGGAGCAGTACTTC
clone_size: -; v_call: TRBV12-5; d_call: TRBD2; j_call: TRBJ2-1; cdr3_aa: CASGLGTSGSHEQFF; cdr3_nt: TGTGCTAGTGGTTTGGGGACTAGCGGGAGCCATGAGCAGTTCTTC
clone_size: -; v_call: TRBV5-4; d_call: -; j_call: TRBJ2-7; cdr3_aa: CASSLGDLTGPFSYEQYF; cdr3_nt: TGTGCCAGCAGCTTGGGCGACCTGACAGGACCCTTCTCCTACGAGCAGTACTTC
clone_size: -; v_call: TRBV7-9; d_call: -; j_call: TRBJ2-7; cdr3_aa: CASSSSGGRNYEQYF; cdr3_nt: TGTGCCAGCAGCTCATCAGGGGGGAGGAACTACGAGCAGTACTTC
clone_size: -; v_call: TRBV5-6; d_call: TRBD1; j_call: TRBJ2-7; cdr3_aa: CASSLAQEIRQGSFGQYF; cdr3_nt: TGTGCCAGCAGCTTGGCCCAAGAGATAAGACAGGGTTCGTTCGGGCAGTACTTC
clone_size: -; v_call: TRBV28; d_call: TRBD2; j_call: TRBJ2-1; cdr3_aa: CASSSRLAGGREQFF; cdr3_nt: TGTGCCAGCAGTTCGAGACTAGCGGGAGGGCGTGAGCAGTTCTTC
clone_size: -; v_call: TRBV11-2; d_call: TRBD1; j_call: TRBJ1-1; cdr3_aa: CASSPLDRGKTEAFF; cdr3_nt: TGTGCCAGCAGCCCACTGGACAGGGGAAAAACTGAAGCTTTCTTT
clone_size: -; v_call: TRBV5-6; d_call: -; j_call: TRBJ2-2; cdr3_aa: CASSLLQEGGTGELFF; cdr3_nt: TGTGCCAGCAGCTTGTTACAGGAAGGTGGCACCGGGGAGCTGTTTTTT
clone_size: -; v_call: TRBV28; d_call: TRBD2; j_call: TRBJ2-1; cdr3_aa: CASSFLTSGRKDEQFF; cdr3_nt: TGTGCCAGCAGTTTTCTGACTAGCGGGAGAAAGGATGAGCAGTTCTTC
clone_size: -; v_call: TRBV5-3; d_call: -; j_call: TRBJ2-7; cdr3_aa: CARSLDQPGEQYF; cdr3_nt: TGTGCCAGAAGCTTGGACCAGCCCGGGGAGCAGTACTTC
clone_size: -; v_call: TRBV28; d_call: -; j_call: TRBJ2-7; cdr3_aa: CASSPQEVPLEQYF; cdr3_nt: TGTGCCAGCAGCCCTCAGGAAGTCCCCCTCGAGCAGTACTTC
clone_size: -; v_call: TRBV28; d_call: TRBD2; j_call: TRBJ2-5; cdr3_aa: CASSPPLAVVQETQYF; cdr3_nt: TGTGCCAGCAGTCCACCCCTAGCGGTAGTACAAGAGACCCAGTACTTC
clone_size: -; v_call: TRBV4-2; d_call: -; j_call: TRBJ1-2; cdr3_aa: CASSQVGSGYGYTF; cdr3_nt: TGTGCCAGCAGCCAAGTGGGTTCGGGCTATGGCTACACCTTC
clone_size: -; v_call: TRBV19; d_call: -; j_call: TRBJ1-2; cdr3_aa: CASSTNTGYGYTF; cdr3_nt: TGTGCCAGTAGTACTAATACAGGGTATGGCTACACCTTC
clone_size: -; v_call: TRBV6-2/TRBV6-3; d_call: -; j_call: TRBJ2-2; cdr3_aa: CASSYGSSGELFF; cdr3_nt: TGTGCCAGCAGTTACGGTTCCAGCGGGGAGCTGTTTTTT
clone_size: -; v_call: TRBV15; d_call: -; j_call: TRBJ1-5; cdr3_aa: CATSRRQRGQPQHF; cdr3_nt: TGTGCCACCAGCAGACGACAGAGAGGTCAGCCCCAGCATTTT
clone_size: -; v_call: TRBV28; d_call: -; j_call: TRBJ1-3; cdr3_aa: CASSSHGVSSGNTIYF; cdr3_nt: TGTGCCAGCAGCTCCCACGGGGTGAGCTCTGGAAACACCATATATTTT
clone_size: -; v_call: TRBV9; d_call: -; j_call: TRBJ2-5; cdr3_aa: CASSASNRGETQYF; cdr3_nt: TGTGCCAGCAGCGCATCGAATCGGGGGGAGACCCAGTACTTC
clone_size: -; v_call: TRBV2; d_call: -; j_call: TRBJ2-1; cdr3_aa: CASMLESSYNEQFF; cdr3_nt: TGTGCCAGCATGCTGGAGAGCTCCTACAATGAGCAGTTCTTC
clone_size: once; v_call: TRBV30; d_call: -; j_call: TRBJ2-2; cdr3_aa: CAWSLVRTGELFF; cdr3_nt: TGTGCCTGGAGCCTCGTCCGCACCGGGGAGCTGTTTTTT
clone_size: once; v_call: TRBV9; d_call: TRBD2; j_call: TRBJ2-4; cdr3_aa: CASSAAGGGNIQYF; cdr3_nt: TGTGCCAGCAGCGCAGCGGGAGGGGGGAACATTCAGTACTTC
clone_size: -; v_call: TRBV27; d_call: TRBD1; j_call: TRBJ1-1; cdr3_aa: CASSLLGQLRTEAFF; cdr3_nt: TGTGCCAGCAGTTTATTGGGACAGTTGAGGACTGAAGCTTTCTTT
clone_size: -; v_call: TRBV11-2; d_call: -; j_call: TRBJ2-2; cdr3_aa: CASSLGSGNTGELFF; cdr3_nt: TGTGCCAGCAGCTTAGGTTCAGGGAACACCGGGGAGCTGTTTTTT
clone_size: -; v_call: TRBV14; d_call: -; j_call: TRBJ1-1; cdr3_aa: CASSQGSTEAFF; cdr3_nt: TGTGCCAGCAGCCAAGGTAGCACTGAAGCTTTCTTT
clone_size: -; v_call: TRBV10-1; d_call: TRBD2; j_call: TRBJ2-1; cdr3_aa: CAILTFYSGRGLYNEQFF; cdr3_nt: TGCGCCATCCTTACCTTTTATAGCGGGAGGGGCCTTTACAATGAGCAGTTCTTC
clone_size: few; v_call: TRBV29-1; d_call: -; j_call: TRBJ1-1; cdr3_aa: CSTGPGLTYTEAFF; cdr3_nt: TGCAGCACAGGGCCAGGGCTTACTTACACTGAAGCTTTCTTT
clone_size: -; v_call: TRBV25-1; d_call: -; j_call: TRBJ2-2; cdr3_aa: CASSEEWGLNTGELFF; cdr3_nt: TGTGCCAGCAGTGAAGAGTGGGGCCTTAACACCGGGGAGCTGTTTTTT
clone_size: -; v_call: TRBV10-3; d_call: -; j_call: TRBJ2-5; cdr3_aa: CAIRPRGLETQYF; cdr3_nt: TGTGCCATCAGGCCCAGGGGTTTAGAGACCCAGTACTTC
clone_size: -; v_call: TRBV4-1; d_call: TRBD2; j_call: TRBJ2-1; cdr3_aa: CASSQGGLAGIRPFNEQFF; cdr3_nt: TGCGCCAGCAGCCAGGGGGGACTAGCGGGAATTAGACCATTCAATGAGCAGTTCTTC
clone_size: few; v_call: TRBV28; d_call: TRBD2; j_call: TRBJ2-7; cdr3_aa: CASSFLGGLEKQYF; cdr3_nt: TGTGCCAGCAGTTTTCTTGGGGGACTAGAAAAGCAGTACTTC
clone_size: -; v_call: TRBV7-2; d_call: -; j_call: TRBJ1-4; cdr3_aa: CASSLLVGGDEKLFF; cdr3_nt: TGTGCCAGCAGCTTGCTCGTGGGGGGGGATGAAAAACTGTTTTTT
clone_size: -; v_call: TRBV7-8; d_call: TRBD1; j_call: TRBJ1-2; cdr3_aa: CASSPGQANYGYTF; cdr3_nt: TGTGCCAGCAGCCCCGGACAGGCTAACTATGGCTACACCTTC
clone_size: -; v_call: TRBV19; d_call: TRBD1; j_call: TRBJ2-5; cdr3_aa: CASSTTGVETQYF; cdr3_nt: TGTGCCAGTAGTACTACAGGGGTTGAGACCCAGTACTTC
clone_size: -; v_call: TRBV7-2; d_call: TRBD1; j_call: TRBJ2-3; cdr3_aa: CASSMTGGALDTQYF; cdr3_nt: TGTGCCAGCAGCATGACAGGGGGCGCATTAGATACGCAGTATTTT
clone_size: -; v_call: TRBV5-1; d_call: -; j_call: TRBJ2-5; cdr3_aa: CASSLSLYIPGQETQYF; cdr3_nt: TGCGCCAGCAGCTTGTCCCTCTACATTCCGGGTCAAGAGACCCAGTACTTC
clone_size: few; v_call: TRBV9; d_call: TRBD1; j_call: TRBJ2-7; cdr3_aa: CASSPTPGQGSHEQYF; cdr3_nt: TGTGCCAGCAGCCCCACCCCGGGACAGGGGTCCCACGAGCAGTACTTC
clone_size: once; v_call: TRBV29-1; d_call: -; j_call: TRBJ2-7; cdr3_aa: CSARLESSYEQYF; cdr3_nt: TGCAGCGCCCGACTGGAGAGCTCCTACGAGCAGTACTTC
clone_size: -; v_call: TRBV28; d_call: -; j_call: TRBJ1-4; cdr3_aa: CASARGTLNEKLFF; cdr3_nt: TGTGCCAGCGCCCGGGGGACCCTTAATGAAAAACTGTTTTTT
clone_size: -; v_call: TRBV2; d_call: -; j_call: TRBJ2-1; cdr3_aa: CASSVERRENEQFF; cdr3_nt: TGTGCCAGCAGTGTTGAGCGGAGGGAGAATGAGCAGTTCTTC
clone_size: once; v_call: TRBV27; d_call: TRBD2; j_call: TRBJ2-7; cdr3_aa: CASTYSLAAGGSAYEQYF; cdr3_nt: TGTGCCAGCACATACTCATTGGCGGCGGGAGGGAGCGCCTACGAGCAGTACTTC
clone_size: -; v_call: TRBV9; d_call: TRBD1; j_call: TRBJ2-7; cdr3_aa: CASTRQGIYEQYF; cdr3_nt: TGTGCCAGCACCCGACAGGGGATCTACGAGCAGTACTTC
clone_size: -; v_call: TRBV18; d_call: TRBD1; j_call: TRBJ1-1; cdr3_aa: CASSSGQGGTEAFF; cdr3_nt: TGTGCCAGCTCATCTGGACAGGGGGGCACTGAAGCTTTCTTT
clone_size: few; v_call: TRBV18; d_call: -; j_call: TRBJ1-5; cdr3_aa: CASSPYSNQPQHF; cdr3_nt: TGTGCCAGCTCCCCGTATAGCAATCAGCCCCAGCATTTT
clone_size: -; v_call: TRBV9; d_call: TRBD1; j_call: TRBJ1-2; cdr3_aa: CASSPGQGNNYGYTF; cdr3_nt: TGTGCCAGCAGCCCGGGACAGGGAAATAACTATGGCTACACCTTC
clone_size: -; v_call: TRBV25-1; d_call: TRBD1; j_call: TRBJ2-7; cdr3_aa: CASSPIGTGGYEQYF; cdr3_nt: TGTGCCAGCAGTCCCATCGGGACAGGGGGGTACGAGCAGTACTTC
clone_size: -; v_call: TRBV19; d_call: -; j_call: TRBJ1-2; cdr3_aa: CASRRGYGYTF; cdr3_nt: TGTGCCAGTAGAAGAGGGTATGGCTACACCTTC
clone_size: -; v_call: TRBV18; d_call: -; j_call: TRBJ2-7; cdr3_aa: CASSSEYEQYF; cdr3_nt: TGTGCCAGCTCATCGGAGTACGAGCAGTACTTC
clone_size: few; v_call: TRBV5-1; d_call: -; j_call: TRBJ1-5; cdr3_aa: CASSLDGDNQPQHF; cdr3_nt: TGCGCCAGCAGCTTGGATGGAGATAATCAGCCCCAGCATTTT
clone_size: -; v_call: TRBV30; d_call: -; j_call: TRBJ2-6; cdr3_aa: CAASSTGFLSGANVLTF; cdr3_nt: TGTGCCGCGTCATCGACTGGGTTCCTCTCTGGGGCCAACGTCCTGACTTTC
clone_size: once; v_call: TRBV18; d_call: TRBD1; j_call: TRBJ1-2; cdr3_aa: CASSPGTGLRPGGYTF; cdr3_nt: TGTGCCAGCTCACCGGGGACAGGCCTAAGGCCCGGTGGCTACACCTTC
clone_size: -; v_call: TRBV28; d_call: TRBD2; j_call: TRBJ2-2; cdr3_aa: CASRLAGGSGELFF; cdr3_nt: TGTGCCAGTCGACTAGCGGGAGGTTCCGGGGAGCTGTTTTTT
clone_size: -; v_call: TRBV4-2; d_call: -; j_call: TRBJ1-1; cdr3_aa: CASSQALEPGIEAFF; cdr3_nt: TGTGCCAGCAGCCAAGCCCTGGAACCCGGGATTGAAGCTTTCTTT
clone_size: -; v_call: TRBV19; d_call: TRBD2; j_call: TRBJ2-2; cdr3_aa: CASSPGLAGTGELFF; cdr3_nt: TGTGCCAGTAGCCCGGGACTAGCGGGAACCGGGGAGCTGTTTTTT
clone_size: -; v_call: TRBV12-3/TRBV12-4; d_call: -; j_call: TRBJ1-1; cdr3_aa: CASSGTTNTEAFF; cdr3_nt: TGTGCCAGCAGCGGGACAACGAACACTGAAGCTTTCTTT